This is a list of T cell receptor beta chains from one sample in a study of Ad26.COV2.S vaccination and SARS-CoV-2 variants. TCRdb's table, derived via immunoSEQ multiplex PCR, lists solely in-frame clones and lacks some. The sample comprises some 400,000 clones, approximately 89% of which are singletons, and approximately 1.9% rests with the top ten. Sequences were derived from peripheral blood, sampled in a trial of Ad26.COV2.S vaccine versus placebo. Every receptor here comes from a person aged 18-65 years who received the Ad26.COV2.S COVID-19 vaccine or a placebo. CDR3s include the opening cysteine and the closing phenylalanine or tryptophan. The order of the fields is J gene, D gene, clone size, V gene, CDR3 protein, CDR3 DNA. The D gene is left open where the match is weak. Size is stated for part of the rows, as once, few or many counts, or as a class when the clone is expanded.

TRBJ2-2,.,.,TRBV18,CASSPQGLTGELFF,TGTGCCAGCTCACCTCAGGGTCTTACCGGGGAGCTGTTTTTT
TRBJ2-2,.,.,TRBV4-3,CASSQAPKGRTDTGELFF,TGCGCCAGCAGCCAAGCTCCGAAAGGACGGACCGACACCGGGGAGCTGTTTTTT
TRBJ1-1,.,.,TRBV2,CASSEAPQHTEAFF,TGTGCCAGCAGTGAAGCCCCACAGCACACTGAAGCTTTCTTT
TRBJ2-3,.,.,TRBV29-1,CSVVGARGTDTQYF,TGCAGCGTTGTTGGGGCCAGGGGCACAGATACGCAGTATTTT
TRBJ2-2,.,.,TRBV24-1,CATSRWIGGELFF,TGTGCCACCAGTAGGTGGATCGGGGGGGAGCTGTTTTTT
TRBJ2-1,.,.,TRBV24-1,CATSDSPGTSSSYNEQFF,TGTGCCACCAGTGATTCCCCCGGGACCTCAAGCTCCTACAATGAGCAGTTCTTC
TRBJ1-2,.,.,TRBV19,CASTPQGLYGYTF,TGTGCCAGTACTCCACAGGGCCTCTATGGCTACACCTTC
TRBJ1-2,TRBD1,.,TRBV9,CASSAQITGGGHYGYTF,TGTGCCAGCAGCGCCCAAATAACAGGGGGCGGTCACTATGGCTACACCTTC
TRBJ1-2,.,.,TRBV30,CAWSQKGYGYTF,TGTGCCTGGAGTCAGAAGGGCTATGGCTACACCTTC
TRBJ1-1,.,.,TRBV19,CASSIGSGSTEAFF,TGTGCCAGTAGTATAGGGTCAGGCTCCACTGAAGCTTTCTTT
TRBJ1-6,.,few,TRBV19,CASSTGGNNSPLHF,TGTGCCAGTAGTACGGGGGGGAATAATTCACCCCTCCACTTT
TRBJ1-1,TRBD1,.,TRBV29-1,CSVDLAGGTEAFF,TGCAGCGTTGACTTGGCAGGGGGGACTGAAGCTTTCTTT
TRBJ2-7,.,.,TRBV5-5,CASSLTMARGSYEQYF,TGTGCCAGCAGCTTGACTATGGCTAGAGGGTCCTACGAGCAGTACTTC
TRBJ1-1,.,once,TRBV29-1,CSAGHTEAFF,TGCAGCGCTGGACACACTGAAGCTTTCTTT
TRBJ2-1,.,.,TRBV5-4,CASSIKQSSYNEQFF,TGTGCCAGCAGCATAAAGCAAAGCTCCTACAATGAGCAGTTCTTC
TRBJ1-6,.,few,TRBV5-1,CASSLEGRDSPLHF,TGCGCCAGCAGCCTCGAGGGGAGGGATTCACCCCTCCACTTT
TRBJ2-5,.,once,TRBV4-1,CASSHQEGETQYF,TGCGCCAGCAGCCATCAAGAAGGGGAGACCCAGTACTTC
TRBJ2-2,TRBD2,.,TRBV5-5,CASSSLAGGTNTGELFF,TGTGCCAGCAGCTCTCTAGCGGGGGGAACGAACACCGGGGAGCTGTTTTTT
TRBJ2-7,.,.,TRBV19,CASSIGLMFDEQYF,TGTGCCAGTAGTATAGGCCTTATGTTTGACGAGCAGTACTTC
TRBJ1-5,.,.,TRBV30,CAWNLGQLNQPQHF,TGTGCCTGGAACTTGGGGCAGCTCAATCAGCCCCAGCATTTT
TRBJ2-5,TRBD1,.,TRBV27,CASSPETGSIQETQYF,TGTGCCAGCAGTCCCGAGACAGGGTCTATACAAGAGACCCAGTACTTC
TRBJ2-2,TRBD1,.,TRBV6-2/TRBV6-3,CASSYLATGADTGELFF,TGTGCCAGCAGTTATCTAGCGACAGGGGCTGACACCGGGGAGCTGTTTTTT
TRBJ2-3,.,few,TRBV6-4,CASSDSTGPDTQYF,TGTGCCAGCAGTGACTCAACAGGGCCAGATACGCAGTATTTT
TRBJ2-1,.,.,TRBV6-5,CASASRGVLRNEQFF,TGTGCCAGCGCTAGCCGCGGGGTTTTAAGGAATGAGCAGTTCTTC
TRBJ2-2,.,.,TRBV9,CASSAAPGGPSGELFF,TGTGCCAGCAGCGCAGCCCCGGGGGGCCCCTCCGGGGAGCTGTTTTTT
TRBJ2-2,TRBD1,.,TRBV19,CASVDRGPAFRTGELFF,TGTGCCAGTGTAGACAGGGGACCTGCCTTTCGTACCGGGGAGCTGTTTTTT
TRBJ1-1,.,.,TRBV15,CATSSFSREAFF,TGTGCCACCAGCAGTTTCTCCAGGGAAGCTTTCTTT
TRBJ2-2,TRBD2,.,TRBV28,CASSSRPGLAGGRTGELFF,TGTGCCAGCAGTTCCCGTCCGGGACTAGCGGGAGGGAGGACCGGGGAGCTGTTTTTT
TRBJ2-7,.,.,TRBV2,CASSVGGRPYEQYF,TGTGCCAGCAGTGTCGGAGGCAGACCCTACGAGCAGTACTTC